Following are 23 T cell receptor beta chains from one sample sequenced in a study of cytomegalovirus exposure and HLA in healthy donors. PCR was performed using 60 Vbeta and 13 Jbeta primers. TCRdb keeps only in-frame clones here, not all; method: immunoSEQ multiplex PCR. The table has 200,000 or so clones, around 75% seen once. Sample: PBMCs. Receptors originate from a male donor in good health and CMV-seropositive.

The CDR3 nucleotides are TGTGCCAGTAGTAGGGGACTAGCGGGATCGAACACCGGGGAGCTGTTTTTT. It codes for CASSRGLAGSNTGELFF. The chain combines TRBV19 with TRBJ2-2; 13 bases fit TRBD2. CDR3 length: 17 residues. Per germline, CDR1 LNHDA and CDR2 SQIVND (reference sequence). J was trimmed by 0 bases and V by 4 bases; bases with no gene match: 2. Full variable domain (rest looked up from reference TRBV19 and TRBJ2-2): DGGITQSPKYLFRKEGQNVTLSCEQNLNHDAMYWYRQDPGQGLRLIYYSQIVNDFQKGDIAEGYSVSREKKESFPLTVTSAQKNPTAFYLCASSRGLAGSNTGELFFGEGSRLTVL.

This rearrangement joins TRBV28 to TRBJ1-5; 9 bases match TRBD1. From germline, CDR1 is MDHEN and CDR2 SYDVKM. This CDR3 comprises 15 residues. Germline trimming cut 7 bases from V and 8 bases from J; bases unmatched to any gene: 12. Here the CDR3 DNA reads TGTGCCAGCAAAACCCCGGACAGGGGAAAGGAGCCCCAGCATTTT. Protein sequence: CASKTPDRGKEPQHF.

The gene calls are TRBV6-6 and TRBJ2-2, with D possibly being TRBD1 (6 bases). The V gene lost 0 bases and the J gene lost 0 bases, with 8 bases spanning the gap. Germline-derived CDR1 and CDR2 are MNHNY and SVGAGI (reference sequence). The CDR3 has 16 residues. The CDR3 nucleotides are TGTGCCAGCAGTTACTCCTACAGGGCGAACACCGGGGAGCTGTTTTTT. It specifies CASSYSYRANTGELFF.

With respect to this clone: This specimen includes other DNA sequences encoding the same CDR3. V and J are TRBV19 and TRBJ2-7; 7 nucleotides align to TRBD2. This CDR3 spans 14 amino acids. Germline V gives CDR1 LNHDA, CDR2 SQIVND (reference sequence). Losses at the gene ends were 6 bases for V and 3 bases for J; bases not matched to a gene: 8. CDR3 coding DNA: TGTGCCAGTAGCCGCTATGGGAGGGACTACGAGCAGTACTTC. Translating it yields CASSRYGRDYEQYF.

This rearrangement joins TRBV7-2 to TRBJ2-3; no clear D gene. V lost 5 bases and J lost 5, with 5 bases in between. The CDR3 covers 11 residues. Germline V gives CDR1 SGHTA, CDR2 FQGNSA. The CDR3 spells CASSTGDTQYF. The CDR3 DNA sequence: TGTGCCAGCAGCACCGGAGATACGCAGTATTTT. Together with reference TRBV7-2 and TRBJ2-3, the CDR3 gives the full variable domain: GAGVSQSPSNKVTEKGKDVELRCDPISGHTALYWYRQSLGQGLEFLIYFQGNSAPDKSGLPSDRFSAERTGGSVSTLTIQRTQQEDSAVYLCASSTGDTQYFGPGTRLTVL.

V and J are TRBV6-5 and TRBJ1-4, with 7 bases lining up with TRBD1. From germline, CDR1 is MNHEY and CDR2 SVGAGI. CDR3 length: 13 amino acids. V lost 6 bases and J lost 7; bases outside the gene matches: 5. This CDR3 is CASSGGTAEKLFF. The CDR3 DNA is TGTGCCAGCAGCGGAGGGACAGCTGAAAAACTGTTTTTT.

The chain carries TRBV9 and TRBJ2-7, with 11 bases fitting TRBD2. V dropped 0 bases and J dropped 6; count of bases not matched to a gene: 2. Germline CDR1 reads SGDLS; CDR2 reads YYNGEE. The CDR3 contains 14 residues. The CDR3 spells CASSVASGGPEQYF. The CDR3 DNA sequence: TGTGCCAGCAGCGTAGCTAGCGGGGGGCCCGAGCAGTACTTC.

V is TRBV27 and J is TRBJ1-1, with 7 positions matching TRBD1. Germline loops: CDR1 MNHEY, CDR2 SMNVEV (reference sequence). Trimming removed 3 bases from V and 2 bases from J; junction bases left unmatched: 3. The CDR3 has 14 amino acids. Here the CDR3 reads CASSFTGANTEAFF. The CDR3 DNA follows: TGTGCCAGCAGTTTTACAGGGGCAAACACTGAAGCTTTCTTT.

The rearrangement links TRBV4-3 to TRBJ2-1; the match to TRBD2 covers 8 bases. This CDR3 is 15 amino acids long. V lost 1 base to trimming and J lost 4 bases; unmatched junction nucleotides: 3. Germline V lookup: CDR1 LGHNA, CDR2 YSLEER. CDR3 amino acids: CASSQGSGTYNEQFF. The CDR3 DNA is TGCGCCAGCAGCCAAGGTAGCGGGACTTACAATGAGCAGTTCTTC.

The gene calls are TRBV7-9 and TRBJ2-7, with 12 bases aligning to TRBD2. Germline CDR1 is SEHNR and CDR2 is FQNEAQ (reference sequence). The CDR3 sequence is 14 residues long. The V segment lost 6 bases and the J segment 4 bases; nucleotides outside the gene matches: 4. CDR3 amino acids: CASSLTSGSYEQYF. The CDR3 coding sequence is TGTGCCAGCAGTCTGACTAGCGGGAGTTACGAGCAGTACTTC.

The V gene is TRBV5-4, the J gene TRBJ2-2; the match to TRBD1 covers 9 bases. Germline V lookup: CDR1 SGHNT, CDR2 YYREEE (reference sequence). V lost 3 bases and J lost 3; bases outside the gene matches: 6. The CDR3 sequence is 16 residues long. The CDR3 spells CASSWDRAEDTGELFF. The CDR3 bases are TGTGCCAGCAGCTGGGACAGGGCCGAGGACACCGGGGAGCTGTTTTTT.

DNA for the CDR3: TGTGCCAGCAGGTCCGGGACAGGGGTCTACAATGAGCAGTTCTTC. Residues: CASRSGTGVYNEQFF. The V gene is TRBV27, the J gene TRBJ2-1; 10 nucleotides agree with TRBD1. CDR3 length equals 15 residues. Germline loops: CDR1 MNHEY, CDR2 SMNVEV (reference sequence). V lost 6 bases to trimming and J lost 3 bases; unmatched junction nucleotides: 5.

This clone appeared once. The chain employs TRBV7-2 and TRBJ2-2, with TRBD2 identical over 9 bases. The CDR3 runs to 15 residues. Germline V gene sequence: CDR1 SGHTA, CDR2 FQGNSA. V lost 6 bases and J lost 7; bases outside the gene matches: 9. CDR3 in DNA: TGTGCCAGCAGACGGACTAGCGAATACATCGGGGAGCTGTTTTTT. It yields the protein CASRRTSEYIGELFF.

V is TRBV7-6 and J is TRBJ2-3; D unclear. Trimming shortened V by 1 base and J by 1 base, and 9 bases separated the two germline ends. The germline CDR1 and CDR2 sequences are SGHVS and FNYEAQ. The CDR3 loop spans 15 amino acids. The CDR3 is CASSLVLSRTDTQYF. The CDR3 region has the DNA TGTGCCAGCAGCTTAGTGTTGAGCCGCACAGATACGCAGTATTTT.

The rearrangement links TRBV19 to TRBJ1-6, with TRBD1 matching 7 bases. The V gene's germline CDR1 is LNHDA and CDR2 SQIVND (reference sequence). With V trimmed by 5 bases and J by 0 bases, 4 bases remained unmatched. This CDR3 contains 16 residues. The CDR3 nucleotides are TGTGCCAGTAGTGTGGGACAGAGCTCCTATAATTCACCCCTCCACTTT. This sequence encodes CASSVGQSSYNSPLHF. Supplemented by reference TRBV19 and TRBJ1-6, the full variable domain reads DGGITQSPKYLFRKEGQNVTLSCEQNLNHDAMYWYRQDPGQGLRLIYYSQIVNDFQKGDIAEGYSVSREKKESFPLTVTSAQKNPTAFYLCASSVGQSSYNSPLHFGNGTRLTVT.

This sequence joins TRBV9 and TRBJ2-7; TRBD1 aligns across 10 bases. The CDR3 length is 14 residues. The V gene end was trimmed by 4 bases and the J gene end by 2 bases; junction bases not matched to a gene: 3. The germline V gene has CDR1 SGDLS and CDR2 YYNGEE. The CDR3 bases are TGTGCCAGCAGCCCCGGGACAGGGGCCTACGAGCAGTACTTC. Translated: CASSPGTGAYEQYF. The whole variable domain, filled in from reference TRBV9 and TRBJ2-7, reads DSGVTQTPKHLITATGQRVTLRCSPRSGDLSVYWYQQSLDQGLQFLIQYYNGEERAKGNILERFSAQQFPDLHSELNLSSLELGDSALYFCASSPGTGAYEQYFGPGTRLTVT.

The chain links TRBV7-9 to TRBJ2-3; D gene unclear. Germline CDR1 SEHNR, CDR2 FQNEAQ (reference sequence). V was shortened by 8 bases and J by 6 bases, with 21 bases between the two germline ends. The CDR3 totals 15 residues. The CDR3 is CASAFPLDSSDTQYF. The CDR3 DNA reads as TGTGCCAGCGCGTTCCCTCTCGATTCGTCGGATACGCAGTATTTT.

The chain links TRBV28 to TRBJ1-1; 7 bases agree with TRBD1. The CDR3 is 15 residues long. The germline V gene has CDR1 MDHEN and CDR2 SYDVKM. After removal of 4 bases from V and 5 bases from J, the junction contained 10 bases not matched to a gene. DNA of the CDR3: TGTGCCAGCAGTTCGCGACAGGGTATGGGTACTGAAGCTTTCTTT. The encoded protein is CASSSRQGMGTEAFF.

V gene TRBV4-2 combines with J gene TRBJ1-5, with a tentative D call TRBD1 (6 bases). Trimming pared 1 base from V and 0 bases from J, leaving 10 bases between. Germline lookup yields CDR1 LGHNA and CDR2 YNFKEQ. CDR3 length equals 16 residues. CDR3 DNA: TGTGCCAGCAGCCAAGCACAGGGAAATAGCAATCAGCCCCAGCATTTT. Translation: CASSQAQGNSNQPQHF.

This chain uses TRBV5-6 with TRBJ1-2; 9 bases match TRBD1. Trimming removed 0 bases from V and 3 bases from J; junction bases left unmatched: 3. The CDR3 runs to 15 residues. Germline V CDR1 and CDR2: SGHDT, YYEEEE. The CDR3 DNA reads as TGTGCCAGCAGCTTGGGGGGACAGGGCGACTATGGCTACACCTTC. This encodes CASSLGGQGDYGYTF. Variable domain in full (rest from reference TRBV5-6 and TRBJ1-2): DAGVTQSPTHLIKTRGQQVTLRCSPKSGHDTVSWYQQALGQGPQFIFQYYEEEERQRGNFPDRFSGHQFPNYSSELNVNALLLGDSALYLCASSLGGQGDYGYTFGSGTRLTVV.

The J gene is TRBJ2-5, the V gene TRBV30; 7 bases agree with TRBD2. From germline, CDR1 is GTSNPN and CDR2 SVGIG (reference sequence). The CDR3 length is 13 residues. The V gene end was trimmed by 5 bases and the J gene end by 1 base; junction bases not matched to a gene: 4. CDR3 sequence (DNA): TGTGCCTGGGTTAGCGGGCCCCAAGAGACCCAGTACTTC. Translation: CAWVSGPQETQYF.

The CDR3 reads CASSPGRAYEQYF. CDR3 sequence (DNA): TGTGCCAGCAGCCCCGGGCGGGCCTACGAGCAGTACTTC. V usage is TRBV27 and J usage is TRBJ2-7; weak D call: TRBD2 (5 bases). From germline, CDR1 is MNHEY and CDR2 SMNVEV (reference sequence). V shed 6 bases and J shed 2 bases, with 11 bases lying between them. This CDR3 contains 13 residues.

The chain uses TRBV5-5 and TRBJ2-3; 8 bases line up with TRBD1. The CDR3 has 13 residues. The V segment lost 5 bases and the J segment 2 bases; nucleotides outside the gene matches: 1. Germline V lookup: CDR1 SGHKS, CDR2 YYEKEE (reference sequence). The CDR3 coding sequence is TGTGCCAGCAGGGGACAGGACACAGATACGCAGTATTTT. Residues: CASRGQDTDTQYF. Supplemented by reference TRBV5-5 and TRBJ2-3, the full variable domain reads DAGVTQSPTHLIKTRGQQVTLRCSPISGHKSVSWYQQVLGQGPQFIFQYYEKEERGRGNFPDRFSARQFPNYSSELNVNALLLGDSALYLCASRGQDTDTQYFGPGTRLTVL.